A single sample gave rise to the 29 T cell receptor beta chains below, sequenced in a study of cytomegalovirus exposure and HLA in healthy donors. Primers included in the PCR were 60 Vbeta and 13 Jbeta primers. Assay used: immunoSEQ multiplex PCR; TCRdb lists only in-frame clones, some missing. The sample shows approximately 200,000 clones, 65% to 80% of them seen only once. Sequenced: PBMCs. The receptor set was obtained from a girl aged 2 to 10 in good health and CMV-seronegative.

The chain employs TRBV6-1 and TRBJ1-2, with TRBD1 matching 7 bases. V dropped 11 bases and J dropped 4; count of bases not matched to a gene: 7. Germline V lookup: CDR1 MNHNS, CDR2 SASEGT. The CDR3 length is 12 residues. CDR3 DNA: TGTGCCGGGGACAGTCTTCCCTATGGCTACACCTTC. As protein: CAGDSLPYGYTF.

V usage is TRBV5-4 and J usage is TRBJ2-2; 10 positions match TRBD2. The junction had 4 bases not matched to a gene; V was cut back by 2 bases and J by 9 bases. The CDR3 is 14 residues long. The germline V gene encodes CDR1 SGHNT and CDR2 YYREEE (reference sequence). The CDR3 nucleotides read TGTGCCAGCAGCTTAGCGGGAGGGGACCGGGAGCTGTTTTTT. Amino acid sequence: CASSLAGGDRELFF.

This chain joins TRBV4-2 and TRBJ2-3; possible D gene TRBD1, 6 bases. With 7 bases removed from V and 0 bases from J, the gap between germline ends came to 14 bases. This CDR3 contains 15 residues. The germline V gene has CDR1 LGHNA and CDR2 YNFKEQ. As DNA, the CDR3 is TGTGCCAGCAAACCAAGACAGGCTAGCACAGATACGCAGTATTTT. Translated: CASKPRQASTDTQYF.

The rearrangement uses TRBV4-1 and TRBJ2-7; 8 nucleotides line up with TRBD1. Unmatched junction bases numbered 4, after V lost 2 bases and J lost 1 base. This CDR3 contains 15 residues. CDR1 MGHRA and CDR2 YSYEKL come from the germline V gene. CDR3 sequence: CASSQRTGLSYEQYF. The CDR3 region has the DNA TGCGCCAGCAGCCAACGGACAGGGTTATCCTACGAGCAGTACTTC.

This clone appeared a single time. The rearrangement uses TRBV27 and TRBJ2-7; D is uncertain. Germline V gene data show CDR1 as MNHEY and CDR2 as SMNVEV (reference sequence). V gave up 4 bases and J gave up 6 bases, with 13 bases separating them. The CDR3 runs to 13 residues. The DNA of the CDR3 is TGTGCCAGCAGTTCCTCCGGTGTTCTCGAGCAGTACTTC. Its translation is CASSSSGVLEQYF.

CDR3 region: CSADRGRGEQFF. The CDR3 DNA sequence: TGCAGCGCGGACAGGGGGCGCGGAGAGCAGTTCTTC. The V call is TRBV29-1, the J call TRBJ2-1; 11 nucleotides align to TRBD1. Germline CDR1 and CDR2: SQVTM and ANQGSEA. The V and J ends lost 7 bases and 10 bases, in that order; junction bases with no gene match: 6. CDR3 length equals 12 residues.

The J gene is TRBJ2-5, the V gene TRBV6-5; TRBD1 aligns across 11 bases. The DNA matches TRBJ2-7 better at its end, which makes the J call doubtful. CDR3 length equals 14 residues. CDR1 is MNHEY, CDR2 SVGAGI, per germline. CDR3 in amino acids: CASSPRTGGTEQYF. The CDR3 DNA follows: TGTGCCAGCAGTCCCCGGACAGGGGGCACCGAGCAGTACTTC.

The genes are TRBV5-1 and TRBJ1-1; 9 bases are a match to TRBD1. The CDR3 is 16 residues long. V shed 7 bases and J 0 bases; nucleotides not matched to a gene: 10. The germline V gene has CDR1 SGHRS and CDR2 YFSETQ. The CDR3 region is CASLPGQGVVNTEAFF. DNA for the CDR3: TGCGCCAGCCTTCCGGGACAGGGTGTGGTGAACACTGAAGCTTTCTTT.

This clone was seen only once. The chain joins TRBV11-2 to TRBJ1-1; D possibly corresponds to TRBD1 (6 bases). The CDR3 runs 15 residues. Germline lookup yields CDR1 SGHAT and CDR2 FQNNGV. Between the trimmed V and J ends, which lost 5 bases and 4 bases, there was a span of 17 bases. CDR3: CASSPSGGASTEAFF. The CDR3 DNA reads as TGTGCCAGCAGCCCTTCCGGGGGGGCGAGCACTGAAGCTTTCTTT.

The rearrangement links TRBV27 to TRBJ2-7; 11 nucleotides match TRBD1. CDR3 length equals 15 residues. V shed 2 bases and J 4 bases; nucleotides not matched to a gene: 4. The V gene's germline CDR1 is MNHEY and CDR2 SMNVEV (reference sequence). CDR3 nucleotides: TGTGCCAGCAGTTTAAAGGGACAGGGGGGTTACGAGCAGTACTTC. As protein: CASSLKGQGGYEQYF.

V usage is TRBV11-2 and J usage is TRBJ2-5; D not certain. The CDR3 covers 12 residues. Germline assignment: CDR1 SGHAT and CDR2 FQNNGV. V lost 5 bases, J lost 5 bases, and 9 bases lay in between. The CDR3 spells CASSRPRETQYF. The CDR3, as DNA: TGTGCCAGCAGCCGCCCTCGGGAGACCCAGTACTTC.

This clone appeared a few times. A read error may produce the germline difference seen at one junction end. Written as DNA, the CDR3 is TGCGCCAGCAGCCTAGGGACAGGGGCCACCAATCGGCCCCAGCATTTT. Amino acid sequence: CASSLGTGATNRPQHF. The chain combines TRBV4-1 with TRBJ1-5; 10 bases fit TRBD1. From germline, CDR1 is MGHRA and CDR2 YSYEKL. CDR3 length: 16 amino acids.

The V call is TRBV19, the J call TRBJ1-5, with TRBD1 as a possible D gene (5 bases). CDR3 length equals 15 residues. CDR1 is LNHDA and CDR2 is SQIVND in the germline V gene (reference sequence). The ends were cut back, 7 bases at V and 7 bases at J, with 20 bases in the middle. For the CDR3, the DNA is TGTGCCAGTATTGAGGTCGGCGGGGGATTGCAGCCCCAGCATTTT. Translation: CASIEVGGGLQPQHF.

Of note for this clone: This CDR3 is also generated by other DNA sequences in the sample. V usage is TRBV7-9 and J usage is TRBJ2-7; D unresolved. This CDR3 spans 14 amino acids. The germline V gene encodes CDR1 SEHNR and CDR2 FQNEAQ (reference sequence). Between the trimmed V and J ends, which lost 5 bases and 3 bases, there was a span of 14 bases. CDR3 loop: CASSDDTFYYEQYF. CDR3 DNA sequence: TGTGCCAGCAGCGACGACACCTTTTACTACGAGCAGTACTTC. The full variable domain, completed using reference TRBV7-9 and TRBJ2-7, is DTGVSQNPRHKITKRGQNVTFRCDPISEHNRLYWYRQTLGQGPEFLTYFQNEAQLEKSRLLSDRFSAERPKGSFSTLEIQRTEQGDSAMYLCASSDDTFYYEQYFGPGTRLTVT.

Of note for this clone: This specimen includes other DNA sequences encoding the same CDR3. The chain carries TRBV2 and TRBJ2-3, with TRBD2 identical over 10 bases. The ends lost 4 bases at V and 1 base at J; junction bases unmatched: 2. The CDR3 is 15 amino acids. Germline CDR1 is SNHLY and CDR2 is FYNNEI. In nucleotides, the CDR3 is TGTGCCAGCAGTGTGCTAGCGGGAGGCACAGATACGCAGTATTTT. It codes for CASSVLAGGTDTQYF.

V and J are TRBV6-1 and TRBJ1-5; the D is unclear. Trimming left V 5 bases short and J 1 base short, with 6 bases between. Germline CDR1 is MNHNS and CDR2 is SASEGT. There are 13 residues in the CDR3. DNA of the CDR3: TGTGCCAGCAGTCACAACAGCAATCAGCCCCAGCATTTT. It yields the protein CASSHNSNQPQHF.

V and J are TRBV7-9 and TRBJ1-2, with 7 nucleotides matching TRBD1. The V gene end was trimmed by 5 bases and the J gene end by 0 bases; junction bases not matched to a gene: 9. The CDR3 covers 16 residues. Germline V gene sequence: CDR1 SEHNR, CDR2 FQNEAQ (reference sequence). The CDR3 reads CASSPMPGQTNYGYTF. The CDR3 coding sequence is TGTGCCAGCAGCCCGATGCCGGGACAGACTAACTATGGCTACACCTTC.

The chain couples TRBV5-1 to TRBJ2-3, with D possibly matching TRBD2 (6 bases). This CDR3 comprises 16 residues. V shed 3 bases and J shed 1 base, with 15 bases lying between them. From germline, CDR1 is SGHRS and CDR2 YFSETQ. CDR3 in DNA: TGCGCCAGCAGCTCGGAGGGTCTTTCAGGCACAGATACGCAGTATTTT. Translation gives CASSSEGLSGTDTQYF.

This clone has only one observation. This sequence joins TRBV10-2 and TRBJ2-7; 10 positions agree with TRBD2. From germline, CDR1 is WSHSY and CDR2 SAAADI. V was clipped by 6 bases and J by 6 bases; unmatched bases: 5. The CDR3 loop spans 13 amino acids. CDR3 coding DNA: TGCGCCAGCAGCCGGGGGACTAGCGTCGAGCAGTACTTC. Its translation is CASSRGTSVEQYF.

This clone was observed a single time. CDR3 sequence (DNA): TGCGCCAGCAGCTTAAGAGATAGCACAGATACGCAGTATTTT. Its protein is CASSLRDSTDTQYF. J is TRBJ2-3 and V is TRBV5-1; D not resolved. Trimming shortened V by 2 bases and J by 0 bases, and 7 bases separated the two germline ends. The germline V gene has CDR1 SGHRS and CDR2 YFSETQ. CDR3 size: 14 residues.

The V and J genes are TRBV13 and TRBJ2-3; D perhaps matches TRBD1 (6 bases). Per the germline V gene, CDR1 is PRHDT and CDR2 is FYEKMQ (reference sequence). The V end lost 6 bases, the J end lost 1 base, and 11 bases lay between the germline ends. The CDR3 consists of 14 residues. DNA for the CDR3: TGTGCCAGCAGTTTCTCAGGGGGCACAGATACGCAGTATTTT. Amino acids: CASSFSGGTDTQYF.

The chain links TRBV5-4 to TRBJ2-3, with TRBD2 matching 8 bases. Germline V CDR1 and CDR2: SGHNT, YYREEE (reference sequence). CDR3 size: 15 residues. The V and J ends lost 4 bases and 4 bases, in that order; junction bases with no gene match: 8. CDR3 amino acids: CASSPNSGGADTQYF. As DNA, the CDR3 is TGTGCCAGCAGCCCGAACAGCGGGGGTGCAGATACGCAGTATTTT.

The V gene is TRBV30, the J gene TRBJ1-4; the D gene is possibly TRBD1 (5 bases). Germline V gives CDR1 GTSNPN, CDR2 SVGIG (reference sequence). V lost 7 bases, J lost 4 bases, and 10 bases lay in between. This CDR3 has 12 residues. The CDR3 region is CASQGYNEKLFF. The DNA of the CDR3 is TGTGCCTCCCAGGGATATAATGAAAAACTGTTTTTT.

The genes are TRBV7-9 and TRBJ2-5, with TRBD1 matching 7 bases. V lost 3 bases to trimming and J lost 5 bases; unmatched junction nucleotides: 18. CDR1 and CDR2 from the germline V gene are SEHNR and FQNEAQ (reference sequence). CDR3 length: 18 residues. The CDR3 region has the DNA TGTGCCAGCAGCTTGACAATCTCGGGACAGCAAAAATGGGAGACCCAGTACTTC. It yields the protein CASSLTISGQQKWETQYF.

The CDR3 region is CASSLSGRGNEQFF. In DNA form, the CDR3 reads TGCGCCAGCAGCTTAAGCGGGAGAGGGAATGAGCAGTTCTTC. This rearrangement joins TRBV5-1 to TRBJ2-1; 8 bases align to TRBD2. CDR3 length equals 14 residues. CDR1 is SGHRS, CDR2 YFSETQ, per germline. The V and J ends lost 2 bases and 7 bases, in that order; junction bases with no gene match: 5.

The V and J genes are TRBV5-4 and TRBJ2-5, with TRBD2 matching over 11 bases. V shed 4 bases and J 3 bases; nucleotides not matched to a gene: 17. The CDR3 consists of 19 residues. Per the germline V gene, CDR1 is SGHNT and CDR2 is YYREEE (reference sequence). CDR3 sequence reads: CASSPRVAGGPGSEETQYF. CDR3 in DNA: TGTGCCAGCAGCCCCCGGGTAGCGGGGGGGCCCGGGTCGGAAGAGACCCAGTACTTC. The full variable domain, in which reference TRBV5-4 and TRBJ2-5 provide the parts outside the CDR3, is ETGVTQSPTHLIKTRGQQVTLRCSSQSGHNTVSWYQQALGQGPQFIFQYYREEENGRGNFPPRFSGLQFPNYSSELNVNALELDDSALYLCASSPRVAGGPGSEETQYFGPGTRLLVL.

J is TRBJ2-1 and V is TRBV2; TRBD1 matches at 8 bases. V lost 6 bases, J lost 8 bases, and 12 bases stayed unmatched. The CDR3 length is 15 residues. Germline V gives CDR1 SNHLY, CDR2 FYNNEI. Written as DNA, the CDR3 is TGTGCCAGCAGGACAGGACAGGGAAGGTGGGATGAGCAGTTCTTC. Translated, it gives CASRTGQGRWDEQFF.

The genes are TRBV5-5 and TRBJ1-1; the D gene is possibly TRBD1 (6 bases). The germline CDR1 and CDR2 sequences are SGHKS and YYEKEE (reference sequence). The CDR3 length is 13 residues. V dropped 6 bases and J dropped 3 bases, with 12 bases sitting between them. The CDR3 loop is CASNQGSYTEAFF. Written as DNA, the CDR3 is TGTGCCAGCAACCAGGGGTCCTACACTGAAGCTTTCTTT.

The V and J genes are TRBV4-1 and TRBJ2-3, with 8 bases lining up with TRBD2. The germline gives CDR1 MGHRA, CDR2 YSYEKL. This CDR3 contains 18 residues. The V and J ends lost 4 bases and 0 bases, in that order; junction bases with no gene match: 12. The CDR3 here is CASSPGSGRTGSTDTQYF. CDR3 coding DNA: TGCGCCAGCAGCCCAGGGAGCGGGAGAACGGGGAGCACAGATACGCAGTATTTT.